This T cell receptor beta chain was found in a study of T cells in Graves' hyperthyroidism and ophthalmopathy (dated by TCRdb to the late 2010s). Concerning the study at large: Peripheral blood was sampled at the time of initial diagnosis, prior to any treatment. To identify TCR V-J signatures that set the groups apart, the researchers used a discovery cohort of more than 95 patients, made up of under 50 with Graves' ophthalmopathy and 57 with stable Graves' hyperthyroidism. For training and testing, the 100 or so patients in the discovery cohort were randomly divided in a 7:3 ratio. According to the paper, TCR Vbeta CDR3 sequencing was carried out on approximately 140 peripheral blood samples, which came from more than 40 ophthalmopathy, 70 to 80 hyperthyroidism and about 17 progressor patients. After sampling, hyperthyroidism patients received methimazole starting at 30 mg daily, and ophthalmopathy patients received high-dose intravenous methylprednisolone. In addition, the study compared T-cell repertoires in thyroid tissue and in blood from a handful of Graves' hyperthyroidism patients. Prospective prediction of ophthalmopathy was tested in an independent validation cohort of 18 to 20 hyperthyroidism patients and around 16 patients who later progressed to ophthalmopathy.

This clonotype has at least ten counts. Its antigen remains unidentified. No much larger clone is present one base from it, and per-base qualities are unavailable. Amplification of TCR beta CDR3 regions was carried out from RNA transcripts. For the first round of RT-PCR on the TCR CDR3, the HTBI primer set was used together with the Qiagen OneStep RT-PCR kit. Libraries were constructed in a second round of multiplex PCR, after which size selection and purification were performed. Paired-end sequencing of the libraries was performed with 100 bp reads on an Illumina HiSeq2000. The authors' analysis ran thus. Raw data were processed with SOAPnuke, discarding reads with adapters, uncalled bases, mean Phred below 15, or no exact constant-primer or identifier match. COPE v1.2.5 was used to merge the high-quality paired reads, and each unique nucleotide sequence was defined as a clonotype. MiTCR v1.1 was used to align clonotypes to the IMGT TRBV, TRBD and TRBJ reference segments. The analysis was restricted to V-J combinations with a frequency above 0.0001, which together covered around 99% of the repertoires. A TCS score was defined as the ratio between F50 (clonal expansion) and ExV (chaos), using BLOSUM62-based TCRdist between CDR3 peptides within each V-J. Welch's t-statistics and random forest reduced roughly 530 V-J features to 13, which were used in a naive Bayes classifier (R e1071). In-frame beta chains were kept once TCRdb had trimmed the public reads at Q25 with fastp and called clones with MiXCR. Each CDR3 protein gets just one entry, which takes the most common genes and DNA from the rows behind it. For this entry, the V and J calls and clone size follow TCRdb and not the study's own pipeline. For this sample the table gives about 300,000 distinct CDR3 sequences, of which roughly a fifth were detected only once. In total, the top ten clones hold roughly 40% of the sample.

From the cysteine up to the phenylalanine, the CDR3 has a length of 15 residues. This entry keeps only the CDR3 DNA: 45 bases, framed from base 1. In the germline V gene, CDR1 corresponds to SGHDN and CDR2 to FVKESK. The junction shows trimming of 1 base on V and 7 bases on J, and the gene matches do not reach 9 bases of it. The research as a whole found: No statistical method was used to set the sample size in advance, and investigators knew the group allocation. In validation, the model predicted progression to ophthalmopathy with around 71% sensitivity and approximately 78% specificity, a median of 6.5 months before onset. In cross-validation, a model built on a 13 V-J signature told ophthalmopathy apart from stable hyperthyroidism with about 90% sensitivity and around 83% specificity, and in testing the same model reached 80%/75%. Most expanded thyroid clonotypes (frequency above 0.001) were also detected in blood, a finding suggesting that blood repertoires may reflect thyroid immune responses.

Moderately to severely active disease, a Clinical Activity Score of at least 3, a NOSPECS grade of at least 4, and a duration under 3 months were present in ophthalmopathy patients. The study excluded patients with uncontrolled infections, other autoimmune diseases, pregnancy or lactation. Diagnoses relied on clinical symptoms, serum thyroxine and TRAb, thyroid ultrasound and orbital computed tomography. PBMCs were separated from approximately 10 ml of fresh peripheral blood using Ficoll-Paque density gradient centrifugation. Total RNA was extracted using Trizol reagent, and RNA quality was assessed on an Agilent 2100 Bioanalyzer.

The sequence was obtained from a man over 45 with Graves' ophthalmopathy. The sequencing input was blood. The chain is assembled from TRBV14 and TRBJ2-7; 8 nucleotides in the junction match TRBD2. The CDR3 sequence is CASSQGGGLLREQYF. The nucleotide sequence is TGTGCCAGCAGCCAAGGCGGGGGGCTGCTAAGGGAGCAGTACTTC.